These 24 T cell receptor beta chains originate from one sample sequenced in a study of blood T cell repertoires in COVID-19. The method was immunoSEQ multiplex PCR; TCRdb's version includes in-frame clones alone and lacks a portion of them. The sample contains 220,000 or so clones, under 90% of which appear only once. Sequenced: peripheral blood. These receptors all come from a man aged 55 to 70 who had recovered from COVID-19.

This chain links TRBV5-1 with TRBJ2-7; the match to TRBD2 covers 8 bases. CDR1 is SGHRS, CDR2 YFSETQ, per germline. The J segment lost 3 bases and the V segment lost 0 bases, leaving 5 bases of the junction unmatched. The CDR3 sequence is 15 residues long. The CDR3 DNA is TGCGCCAGCAGCTTGGTAGGGACTAGTAACTACGAGCAGTACTTC. It yields the protein CASSLVGTSNYEQYF.

This chain uses TRBV24-1 with TRBJ1-5, with 8 bases matching TRBD1. Germline values: CDR1 KGHDR, CDR2 SFDVKD. V gave up 7 bases and J gave up 4 bases; unmatched junction bases: 14. There are 17 residues in the CDR3. DNA for the CDR3: TGTGCCACCAGACGGGGGACAGGCCCTCTCTCTAATCAGCCCCAGCATTTT. Residues: CATRRGTGPLSNQPQHF.

The chain combines TRBV5-4 with TRBJ2-5; weak D call: TRBD2 (6 bases). Trimming shortened V by 4 bases and J by 6 bases, and 16 bases separated the two germline ends. CDR1 and CDR2 from the germline V gene are SGHNT and YYREEE (reference sequence). This CDR3 contains 14 residues. The CDR3, as DNA: TGTGCCAGCAGCCCGGCTAGCGATGTTAAGACCCAGTACTTC. It specifies CASSPASDVKTQYF.

This chain joins TRBV11-1 and TRBJ1-2, with 8 bases that match TRBD1. The trim removed 5 bases at V and 5 bases at J, leaving 7 bases unmatched. Germline CDR1 reads SGHAT; CDR2 reads FQDESV (reference sequence). CDR3 length: 14 amino acids. The CDR3 bases are TGTGCCAGCAGCCCCTACGGGACAGGATATGGCTACACCTTC. Residues: CASSPYGTGYGYTF.

This clone has a single count. The chain recombines TRBV28 with TRBJ1-2; 8 bases are a match to TRBD1. V lost 5 bases and J lost 4; bases outside the gene matches: 3. This CDR3 has 13 amino acids. Germline CDR1 MDHEN, CDR2 SYDVKM. The CDR3 nucleotides are TGTGCCAGCAGTATCGGACAGGGCTATGGCTACACCTTC. It is translated as CASSIGQGYGYTF.

The CDR3 DNA reads as TGTGCCAGCAGCTTAGATCGGGTGGTCGGCACGCAGTATTTT. Protein sequence: CASSLDRVVGTQYF. The chain carries TRBV11-2 and TRBJ2-3; no clear D gene. Germline V gives CDR1 SGHAT, CDR2 FQNNGV. With 0 bases removed from V and 9 bases from J, the gap between germline ends came to 13 bases. The CDR3 has 14 amino acids.

The J gene is TRBJ2-3, the V gene TRBV3-1 (or the pseudogene TRBV3-2); a possible D gene is TRBD1 (5 bases). In germline, CDR1 is LGHDT, CDR2 YNNKEL (reference sequence). The CDR3 extends over 12 amino acids. V lost 1 base and J 14 bases, leaving 13 bases between the germline ends. The CDR3 loop is CASSQGPGLRYF. The DNA for the CDR3 is TGTGCCAGCAGCCAAGGTCCAGGGTTGAGGTATTTT.

This chain links TRBV5-6 with TRBJ2-5; TRBD2 matches 7 bases. From germline, CDR1 is SGHDT and CDR2 YYEEEE. The CDR3 covers 15 residues. Unmatched junction bases numbered 8, after V lost 4 bases and J lost 2 bases. The CDR3 spells CASSPGLLLQETQYF. Here the CDR3 DNA reads TGTGCCAGCAGCCCGGGACTATTACTACAAGAGACCCAGTACTTC.

CDR3 loop: CASRQGGLAPDTQYF. The CDR3 nucleotides read TGTGCCAGCAGACAGGGGGGACTAGCGCCAGATACGCAGTATTTT. The V gene is TRBV28, the J gene TRBJ2-3, with 10 bases matching TRBD2. V lost 6 bases, J lost 4 bases, and 7 bases stayed unmatched. This CDR3 region has 15 residues. Germline CDR1 and CDR2: MDHEN and SYDVKM.

This chain joins TRBV5-5 and TRBJ2-5; tentative D call: TRBD1 (5 bases). V was clipped by 2 bases and J by 3 bases, with 14 bases between them. The CDR3 extends over 15 amino acids. CDR1 SGHKS and CDR2 YYEKEE come from the germline V gene (reference sequence). As DNA, the CDR3 is TGTGCCAGCAGCTTTAGCCCCCGCAGGGAAGAGACCCAGTACTTC. This sequence encodes CASSFSPRREETQYF. The full variable domain, its missing parts supplied by reference TRBV5-5 and TRBJ2-5, is DAGVTQSPTHLIKTRGQQVTLRCSPISGHKSVSWYQQVLGQGPQFIFQYYEKEERGRGNFPDRFSARQFPNYSSELNVNALLLGDSALYLCASSFSPRREETQYFGPGTRLLVL.

The chain recombines TRBV29-1 with TRBJ2-6; 8 nucleotides match TRBD1. The trim removed 0 bases at V and 2 bases at J, leaving 3 bases unmatched. The CDR3 totals 16 residues. From germline, CDR1 is SQVTM and CDR2 ANQGSEA. The CDR3 DNA sequence: TGCAGCGTTGAAGAGTTACAGGGGGCTGGGGCCAACGTCCTGACTTTC. Protein sequence: CSVEELQGAGANVLTF. Drawing the rest from reference TRBV29-1 and TRBJ2-6, the complete variable domain is SAVISQKPSRDICQRGTSLTIQCQVDSQVTMMFWYRQQPGQSLTLIATANQGSEATYESGFVIDKFPISRPNLTFSTLTVSNMSPEDSSIYLCSVEELQGAGANVLTFGAGSRLTVL.

The V call is TRBV5-4, the J call TRBJ2-3; D unresolved. Germline V gene sequence: CDR1 SGHNT, CDR2 YYREEE (reference sequence). V dropped 6 bases and J dropped 6 bases, with 8 bases sitting between them. The CDR3 is made up of 11 amino acids. The CDR3 sequence: CASTWADTQYF. The CDR3 coding sequence is TGTGCCAGCACCTGGGCGGATACGCAGTATTTT.

The chain uses TRBV4-3 and TRBJ1-4; 7 bases match TRBD1. V trimming: 1 base; J trimming: 4 bases; junction bases outside the gene matches: 6. Germline lookup yields CDR1 LGHNA and CDR2 YSLEER. This CDR3 is 16 amino acids long. CDR3 residues: CASSQGTRDSNEKLFF. CDR3 DNA: TGCGCCAGCAGCCAAGGGACCAGGGACAGTAATGAAAAACTGTTTTTT.

This rearrangement joins TRBV27 to TRBJ1-1, with D unresolved. In germline, CDR1 is MNHEY, CDR2 SMNVEV (reference sequence). Trimming stripped 4 bases from V and 1 base from J, with 10 bases between. The CDR3 has 14 residues. This CDR3 reads CASSSTRGNTEAFF. The CDR3 bases are TGTGCCAGCAGTTCCACCCGGGGGAACACTGAAGCTTTCTTT.

This CDR3 is CASSEGLAGVQETQYF. The CDR3 bases are TGTGCCAGCAGTGAAGGTCTAGCGGGGGTTCAAGAGACCCAGTACTTC. The chain is built from TRBV2 and TRBJ2-5; 10 bases are shared with TRBD2. CDR3 length: 16 amino acids. Germline CDR1 SNHLY, CDR2 FYNNEI. J gave up 2 bases and V 1 base, and 4 bases lay outside the gene matches.

The chain links TRBV6-5 to TRBJ2-3; 8 bases match TRBD2. Germline V gene lookup returns CDR1 MNHEY and CDR2 SVGAGI. The CDR3 contains 15 residues. Trimming took 6 bases from V and 3 from J; bases not matched to a gene: 8. The CDR3 here is CASRGSGGGTDTQYF. DNA for the CDR3: TGTGCCAGCAGAGGGTCCGGGGGGGGGACAGATACGCAGTATTTT.

CDR3 region: CSVIGTGVGQPQHF. The CDR3, as DNA: TGCAGCGTTATCGGGACAGGGGTCGGTCAGCCCCAGCATTTT. V and J are TRBV29-1 and TRBJ1-5; 10 bases are a match to TRBD1. This CDR3 is built from 14 residues. Germline CDR1 is SQVTM and CDR2 is ANQGSEA. Losses at the gene ends were 5 bases for V and 6 bases for J; bases not matched to a gene: 7.

The V call is TRBV6-5, the J call TRBJ2-3; weak D call: TRBD2 (6 bases). The germline gives CDR1 MNHEY, CDR2 SVGAGI. The CDR3 is 14 amino acids. The V gene lost 2 bases and the J gene lost 0 bases, with 6 bases spanning the gap. This CDR3 is CASSYAGSTDTQYF. The CDR3 bases are TGTGCCAGCAGTTACGCGGGGAGCACAGATACGCAGTATTTT.

The genes are TRBV29-1 and TRBJ1-5; D unresolved. Per the germline V gene, CDR1 is SQVTM and CDR2 is ANQGSEA. The germline V and J ends were trimmed by 3 bases and 11 bases, with 14 bases remaining between them. There are 12 residues in the CDR3. The CDR3 DNA is TGCAGCGTTGATGAGGGAGCCGCAGCCCAGCATTTT. Protein sequence: CSVDEGAAAQHF.

The chain is built from TRBV29-1 and TRBJ1-2; D may be TRBD1 (6 bases). Trimming removed 7 bases at V and 7 bases at J, with 16 bases between. CDR1 is SQVTM, CDR2 ANQGSEA, per germline. The CDR3 has 12 residues. Here the CDR3 reads CSARRGQVGYTF. The DNA of the CDR3 is TGCAGCGCCCGGCGGGGGCAAGTTGGCTACACCTTC.

This chain links TRBV10-3 with TRBJ1-6, with D uncertain. The CDR3 contains 12 residues. Deletions cut 3 bases from V and 6 bases from J, with 3 bases between. Per the germline V gene, CDR1 is ENHRY and CDR2 is SYGVKD. The CDR3 nucleotides are TGTGCCATCAGTGACATTAATTCACCCCTCCACTTT. This sequence encodes CAISDINSPLHF.

The rearrangement uses TRBV7-2 and TRBJ2-7, with a possible D match to TRBD2 (6 bases). The germline gives CDR1 SGHTA, CDR2 FQGNSA. V lost 5 bases and J 0 bases, leaving 11 bases between the germline ends. This CDR3 region has 14 residues. The CDR3 DNA follows: TGTGCCAGCAGCCCTGGGAGGTCCTCCTACGAGCAGTACTTC. It encodes CASSPGRSSYEQYF.

The rearrangement links TRBV25-1 to TRBJ1-4; D possibly corresponds to TRBD1 (6 bases). V lost 4 bases, J lost 3 bases, and 12 bases lay in between. The V gene's germline CDR1 is MGHDK and CDR2 SYGVNS. This CDR3 region has 15 residues. The CDR3 DNA reads TGTGCCAGCAGTGGGGGGGGCTGGCCTAATGAAAAACTGTTTTTT. This encodes CASSGGGWPNEKLFF.

The V and J genes are TRBV11-2 and TRBJ2-5; no reliable D call. The CDR3 runs 16 residues. V gave up 4 bases and J gave up 0 bases, with 15 bases separating them. Germline CDR1 is SGHAT and CDR2 is FQNNGV. The CDR3 DNA reads TGTGCCAGCAGCTCCCGGGTTGCTGTTCACCAAGAGACCCAGTACTTC. This gives the protein CASSSRVAVHQETQYF.